Shown below are 12 T cell receptor beta chains from a single sample sequenced in a study of shared clonotypes between healthy human individuals. Terminally differentiated effector memory CD45RA+ cells were excluded from the naive CD8 cells, which were CD45RO-negative and positively selected for CCR7. Here immunoSEQ multiplex PCR was the method, and the copy in TCRdb shows in-frame clones only, minus some. The data hold 650,000 to 800,000 clones, with around 90% observed a single time. Input material: naive CD8+ T cells sorted from blood. Receptor source: a man aged 25-45 years in good health.

The chain combines TRBV10-3 with TRBJ2-1; TRBD2 aligns across 9 bases. CDR1 and CDR2 (germline): ENHRY, SYGVKD. The CDR3 has 18 amino acids. V lost 3 bases and J lost 3; bases outside the gene matches: 12. CDR3 in amino acids: CAISDLASGDGGYNEQFF. DNA of the CDR3: TGTGCCATCAGTGATTTGGCTAGCGGGGATGGGGGCTACAATGAGCAGTTCTTC.

The table lists this clone with a count of one. CDR3 sequence: CASSLAVAVRDRYFEQYF. In DNA form, the CDR3 reads TGTGCCAGCAGCTTAGCCGTAGCCGTCCGGGACAGGTATTTCGAGCAGTACTTC. The chain uses TRBV7-9 and TRBJ2-7; 8 bases map to TRBD1. CDR3 length equals 18 residues. The trim removed 0 bases at V and 6 bases at J, leaving 16 bases unmatched. CDR1 SEHNR and CDR2 FQNEAQ come from the germline V gene (reference sequence). The full variable domain, completed using reference TRBV7-9 and TRBJ2-7, is DTGVSQNPRHKITKRGQNVTFRCDPISEHNRLYWYRQTLGQGPEFLTYFQNEAQLEKSRLLSDRFSAERPKGSFSTLEIQRTEQGDSAMYLCASSLAVAVRDRYFEQYFGPGTRLTVT.

The chain uses TRBV13 and TRBJ2-2; 9 bases align to TRBD1. The CDR3 spans 15 residues. V trimming: 5 bases; J trimming: 6 bases; junction bases outside the gene matches: 7. The germline CDR1 and CDR2 sequences are PRHDT and FYEKMQ (reference sequence). Here the CDR3 reads CASSVTGGGSGELFF. The CDR3 DNA reads as TGTGCCAGCAGCGTAACAGGGGGCGGATCCGGGGAGCTGTTTTTT.

This clone has only one observation. The V and J genes are TRBV19 and TRBJ2-3; TRBD2 matches 7 bases. The CDR3 length is 15 residues. In germline, CDR1 is LNHDA, CDR2 SQIVND (reference sequence). Losses at the gene ends were 5 bases for V and 2 bases for J; bases not matched to a gene: 7. CDR3 sequence (DNA): TGTGCCAGTAGTCTAACCGGGACTAACACAGATACGCAGTATTTT. Amino acid sequence: CASSLTGTNTDTQYF.

The chain employs TRBV29-1 and TRBJ2-7; no clear D. With 0 bases removed from V and 2 bases from J, the gap between germline ends came to 8 bases. Germline CDR1 and CDR2: SQVTM and ANQGSEA. This CDR3 spans 13 amino acids. In nucleotides, the CDR3 is TGCAGCGTTGAAGAAGACATCCCCTACGAGCAGTACTTC. Its translation is CSVEEDIPYEQYF.

This clone showed up just a few times. V gene TRBV13 combines with J gene TRBJ1-1, with D unresolved. V lost 1 base and J 5 bases, leaving 8 bases between the germline ends. The CDR3 has 13 residues. Germline V gene sequence: CDR1 PRHDT, CDR2 FYEKMQ (reference sequence). This chain's CDR3 is CASSLAYGTEAFF. CDR3 nucleotides: TGTGCCAGCAGCTTAGCATATGGAACTGAAGCTTTCTTT. The variable domain in full, completed from reference TRBV13 and TRBJ1-1, reads AAGVIQSPRHLIKEKRETATLKCYPIPRHDTVYWYQQGPGQDPQFLISFYEKMQSDKGSIPDRFSAQQFSDYHSELNMSSLELGDSALYFCASSLAYGTEAFFGQGTRLTVV.

This chain joins TRBV2 and TRBJ1-2, with 9 bases identical to TRBD1. The CDR3 spans 15 residues. V gave up 0 bases and J gave up 8 bases; unmatched junction bases: 7. Germline CDR1 SNHLY, CDR2 FYNNEI. CDR3 protein: CASSEAPGTGKGYTF. The CDR3 DNA reads TGTGCCAGCAGTGAAGCCCCCGGGACAGGGAAAGGCTACACCTTC.

J is TRBJ1-2 and V is TRBV25-1; unclear D gene. The ends were cut back, 4 bases at V and 2 bases at J, with 8 bases in the middle. The CDR3 totals 13 residues. Germline V gives CDR1 MGHDK, CDR2 SYGVNS. CDR3 in DNA: TGTGCCAGCAGTGTCCAGACGAACTATGGCTACACCTTC. Its translation: CASSVQTNYGYTF.

This clone was detected once. This chain uses TRBV20-1 with TRBJ2-5, with D possibly called TRBD1 or TRBD2 (5 bases each). Germline V CDR1 and CDR2: DFQATT, SNEGSKA (reference sequence). There are 11 residues in the CDR3. The CDR3 here is CTGPKGETQYF. CDR3 DNA sequence: TGCACGGGACCCAAGGGGGAGACCCAGTACTTC.

This clone was seen a few times. The same CDR3 arises from other DNA sequences in this sample as well. The chain joins TRBV19 to TRBJ2-7; 9 bases align to TRBD1. The V and J ends lost 3 bases and 1 base, in that order; junction bases with no gene match: 1. Germline CDR1 LNHDA, CDR2 SQIVND (reference sequence). The CDR3 totals 14 residues. CDR3 region: CASSIGTGSYEQYF. The CDR3 nucleotides are TGTGCCAGTAGTATTGGGACAGGGTCCTACGAGCAGTACTTC.

Written as DNA, the CDR3 is TGTGCCAGCAGTGACTACTTGGACAGCCATAACTATGGCTACACCTTC. Translated: CASSDYLDSHNYGYTF. The chain uses TRBV6-1 and TRBJ1-2, with D tentatively TRBD1 (6 bases). Germline CDR1 reads MNHNS; CDR2 reads SASEGT. There are 16 residues in the CDR3. Between the trimmed V and J ends, which lost 3 bases and 1 base, there was a span of 15 bases.

The CDR3 protein is CASRESGVNTEAFF. CDR3 nucleotide sequence: TGTGCCAGCAGAGAATCGGGGGTGAACACTGAAGCTTTCTTT. The rearrangement joins TRBV7-9 to TRBJ1-1, with TRBD1 as a possible D gene (5 bases). The ends were cut back, 6 bases at V and 0 bases at J, with 11 bases in the middle. CDR1 and CDR2 (germline): SEHNR, FQNEAQ (reference sequence). The CDR3 length is 14 residues.